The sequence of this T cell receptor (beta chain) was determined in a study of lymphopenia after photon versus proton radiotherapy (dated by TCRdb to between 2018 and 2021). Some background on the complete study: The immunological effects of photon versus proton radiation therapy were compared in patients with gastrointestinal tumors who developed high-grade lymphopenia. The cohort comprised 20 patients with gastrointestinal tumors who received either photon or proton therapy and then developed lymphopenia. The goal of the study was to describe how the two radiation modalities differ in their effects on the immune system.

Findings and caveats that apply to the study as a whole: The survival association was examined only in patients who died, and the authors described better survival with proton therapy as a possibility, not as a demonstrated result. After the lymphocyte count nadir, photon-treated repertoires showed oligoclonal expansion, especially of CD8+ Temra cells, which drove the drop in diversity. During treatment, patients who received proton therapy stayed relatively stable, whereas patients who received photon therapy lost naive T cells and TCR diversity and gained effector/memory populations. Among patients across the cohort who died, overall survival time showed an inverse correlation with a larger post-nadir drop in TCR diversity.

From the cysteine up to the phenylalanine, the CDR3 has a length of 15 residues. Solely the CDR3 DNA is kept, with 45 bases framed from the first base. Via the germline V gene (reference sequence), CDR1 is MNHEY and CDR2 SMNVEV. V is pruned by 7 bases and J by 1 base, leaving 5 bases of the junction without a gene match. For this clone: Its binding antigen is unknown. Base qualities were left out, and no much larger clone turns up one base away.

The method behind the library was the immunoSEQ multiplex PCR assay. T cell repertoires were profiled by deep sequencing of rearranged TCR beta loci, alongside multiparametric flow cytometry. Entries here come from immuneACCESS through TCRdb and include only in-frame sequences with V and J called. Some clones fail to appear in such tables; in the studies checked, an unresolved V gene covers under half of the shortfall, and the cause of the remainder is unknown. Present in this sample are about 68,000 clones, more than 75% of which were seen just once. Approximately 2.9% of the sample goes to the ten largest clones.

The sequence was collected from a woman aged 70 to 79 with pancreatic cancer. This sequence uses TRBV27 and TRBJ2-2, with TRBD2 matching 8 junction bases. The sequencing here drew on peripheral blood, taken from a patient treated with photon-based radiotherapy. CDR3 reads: CASTLRGGNTGELFF. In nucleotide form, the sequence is TGTGCCAGCACCTTACGGGGGGGGAACACCGGGGAGCTGTTTTTT.